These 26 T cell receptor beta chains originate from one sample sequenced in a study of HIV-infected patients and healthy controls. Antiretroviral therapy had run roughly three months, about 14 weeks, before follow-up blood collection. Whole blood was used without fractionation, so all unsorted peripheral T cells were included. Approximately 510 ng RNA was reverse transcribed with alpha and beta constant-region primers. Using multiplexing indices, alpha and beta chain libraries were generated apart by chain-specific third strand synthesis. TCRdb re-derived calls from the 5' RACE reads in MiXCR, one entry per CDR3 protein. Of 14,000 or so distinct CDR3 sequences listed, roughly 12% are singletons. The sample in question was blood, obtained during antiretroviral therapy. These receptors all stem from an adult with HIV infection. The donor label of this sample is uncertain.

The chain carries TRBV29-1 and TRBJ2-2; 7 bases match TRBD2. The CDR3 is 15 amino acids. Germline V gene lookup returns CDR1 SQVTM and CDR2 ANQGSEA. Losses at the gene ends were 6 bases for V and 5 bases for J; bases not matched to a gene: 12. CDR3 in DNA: TGCAGCGTCACCGGGGCTAGCGGACAAACCGGGGAGCTGTTTTTT. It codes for CSVTGASGQTGELFF.

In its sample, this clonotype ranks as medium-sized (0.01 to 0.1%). The CDR3 reads CASSQERSQDTQYF. CDR3 bases: TGTGCCAGCAGCCAAGAAAGGTCCCAGGATACGCAGTATTTT. The V and J genes are TRBV4-2 and TRBJ2-3, with unresolved D. This CDR3 is built from 14 residues. With 0 bases removed from V and 6 bases from J, the gap between germline ends came to 10 bases. The germline CDR1 and CDR2 sequences are LGHNA and YNFKEQ.

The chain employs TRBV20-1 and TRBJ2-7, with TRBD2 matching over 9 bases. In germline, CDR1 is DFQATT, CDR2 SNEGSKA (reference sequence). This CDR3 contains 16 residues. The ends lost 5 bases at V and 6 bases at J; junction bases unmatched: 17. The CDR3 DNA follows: TGCAGTGCTCCCCACGCTAAACCCGGACTAGCGTCCGAGCAGTACTTC. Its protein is CSAPHAKPGLASEQYF.

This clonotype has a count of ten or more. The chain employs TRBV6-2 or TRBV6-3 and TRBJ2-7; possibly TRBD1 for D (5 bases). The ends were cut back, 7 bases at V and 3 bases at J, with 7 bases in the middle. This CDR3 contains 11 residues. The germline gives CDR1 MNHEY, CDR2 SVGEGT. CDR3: CASTQGYEQYF. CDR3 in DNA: TGTGCCAGCACCCAGGGCTACGAGCAGTACTTC.

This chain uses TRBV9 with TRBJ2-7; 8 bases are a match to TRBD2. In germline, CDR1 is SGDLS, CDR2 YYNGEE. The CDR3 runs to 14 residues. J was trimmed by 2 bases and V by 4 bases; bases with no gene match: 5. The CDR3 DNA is TGTGCCAGCAGCCCCGGGGGGGGTACCTACGAGCAGTACTTC. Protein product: CASSPGGGTYEQYF.

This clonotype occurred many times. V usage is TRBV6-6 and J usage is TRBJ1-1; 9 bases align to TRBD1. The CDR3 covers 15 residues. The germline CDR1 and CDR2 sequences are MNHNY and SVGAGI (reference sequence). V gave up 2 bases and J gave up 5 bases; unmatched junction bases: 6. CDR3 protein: CASSYGGQGGTEAFF. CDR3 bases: TGTGCCAGCAGTTACGGGGGACAGGGTGGGACTGAAGCTTTCTTT.

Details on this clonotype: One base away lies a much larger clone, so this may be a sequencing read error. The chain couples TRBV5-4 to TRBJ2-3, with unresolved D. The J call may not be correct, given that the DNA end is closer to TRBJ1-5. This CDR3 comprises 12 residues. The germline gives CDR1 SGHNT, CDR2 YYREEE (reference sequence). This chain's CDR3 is CASSLSTDTQHF. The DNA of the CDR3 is TGTGCCAGCAGCCTTAGCACAGATACGCAGCATTTT.

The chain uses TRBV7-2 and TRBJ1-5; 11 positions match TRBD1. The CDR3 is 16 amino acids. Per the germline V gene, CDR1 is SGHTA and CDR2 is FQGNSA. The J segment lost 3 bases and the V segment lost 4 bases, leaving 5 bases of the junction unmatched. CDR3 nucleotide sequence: TGTGCCAGCAGCTCTGGACAGGGGGCTTTCAATCAGCCCCAGCATTTT. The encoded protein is CASSSGQGAFNQPQHF.

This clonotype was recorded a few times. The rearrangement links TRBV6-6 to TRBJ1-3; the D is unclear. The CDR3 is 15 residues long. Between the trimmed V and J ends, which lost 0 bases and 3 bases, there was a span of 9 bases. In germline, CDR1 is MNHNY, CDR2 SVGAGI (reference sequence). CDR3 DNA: TGTGCCAGCAGTTACTCACTAGGCCTTGGAAACACCATATATTTT. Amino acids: CASSYSLGLGNTIYF.

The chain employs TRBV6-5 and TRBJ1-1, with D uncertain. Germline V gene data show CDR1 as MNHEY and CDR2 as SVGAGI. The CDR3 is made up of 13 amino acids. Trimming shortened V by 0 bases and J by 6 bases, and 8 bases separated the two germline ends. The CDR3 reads CASSYSLGPEAFF. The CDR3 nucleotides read TGTGCCAGCAGTTACTCGCTAGGGCCTGAAGCTTTCTTT.

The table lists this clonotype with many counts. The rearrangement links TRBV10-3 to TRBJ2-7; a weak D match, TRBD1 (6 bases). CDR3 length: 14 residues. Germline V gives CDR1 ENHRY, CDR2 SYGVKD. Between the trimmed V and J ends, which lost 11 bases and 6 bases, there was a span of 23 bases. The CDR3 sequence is CAAARGQNVLEQYF. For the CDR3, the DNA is TGTGCCGCTGCCCGGGGACAAAACGTCCTCGAGCAGTACTTC.

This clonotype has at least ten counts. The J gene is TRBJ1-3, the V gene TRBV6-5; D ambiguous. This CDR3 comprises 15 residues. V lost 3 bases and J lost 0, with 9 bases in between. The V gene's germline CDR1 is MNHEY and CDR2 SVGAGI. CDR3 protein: CASSYSSSSGNTIYF. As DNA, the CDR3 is TGTGCCAGCAGTTATTCCAGTTCCTCTGGAAACACCATATATTTT.

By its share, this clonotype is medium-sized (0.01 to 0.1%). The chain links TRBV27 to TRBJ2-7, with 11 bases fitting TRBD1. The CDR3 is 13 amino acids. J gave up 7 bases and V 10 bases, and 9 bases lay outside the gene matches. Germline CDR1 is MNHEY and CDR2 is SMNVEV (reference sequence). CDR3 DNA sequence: TGTGCCACTTCGGACAGGGGGCGGGAAGAGCAGTACTTC. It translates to CATSDRGREEQYF.

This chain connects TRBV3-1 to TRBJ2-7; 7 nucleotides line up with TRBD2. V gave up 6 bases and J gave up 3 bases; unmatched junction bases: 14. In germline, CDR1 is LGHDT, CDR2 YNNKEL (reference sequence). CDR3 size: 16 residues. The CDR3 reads CASSLTWASGLYEQYF. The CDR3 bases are TGTGCCAGCAGTCTAACTTGGGCTAGCGGTCTCTACGAGCAGTACTTC.

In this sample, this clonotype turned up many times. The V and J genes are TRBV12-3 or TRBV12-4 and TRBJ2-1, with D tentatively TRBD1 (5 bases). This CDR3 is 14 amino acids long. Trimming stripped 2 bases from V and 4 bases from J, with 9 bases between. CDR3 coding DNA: TGTGCCAGCAGTTTAAGCCAGGGTTACAATGAGCAGTTCTTC. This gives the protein CASSLSQGYNEQFF.

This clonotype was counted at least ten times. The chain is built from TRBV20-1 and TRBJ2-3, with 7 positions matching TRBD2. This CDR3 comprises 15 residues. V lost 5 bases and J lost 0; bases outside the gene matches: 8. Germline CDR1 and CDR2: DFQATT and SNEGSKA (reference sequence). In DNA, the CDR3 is TGCAGTGCTTTTAGACTAGCCGCTAGCACAGATACGCAGTATTTT. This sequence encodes CSAFRLAASTDTQYF.

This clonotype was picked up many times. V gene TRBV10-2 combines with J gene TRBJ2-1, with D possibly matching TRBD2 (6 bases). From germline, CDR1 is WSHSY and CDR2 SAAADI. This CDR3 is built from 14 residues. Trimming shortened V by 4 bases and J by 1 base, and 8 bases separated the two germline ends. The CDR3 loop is CASSVRGSYNEQFF. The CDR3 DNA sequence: TGCGCCAGCAGTGTGCGGGGTTCCTACAATGAGCAGTTCTTC.

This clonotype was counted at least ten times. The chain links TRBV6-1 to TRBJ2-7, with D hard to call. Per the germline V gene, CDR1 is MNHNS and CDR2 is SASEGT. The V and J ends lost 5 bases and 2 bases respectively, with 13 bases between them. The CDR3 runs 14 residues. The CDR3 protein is CASSTGPDTYEQYF. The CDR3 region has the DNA TGTGCCAGCAGTACCGGGCCAGACACCTACGAGCAGTACTTC.

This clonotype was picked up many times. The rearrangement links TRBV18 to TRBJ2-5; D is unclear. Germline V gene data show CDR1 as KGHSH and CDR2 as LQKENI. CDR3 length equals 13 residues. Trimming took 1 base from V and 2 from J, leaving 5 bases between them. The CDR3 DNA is TGTGCCAGCTCACCACAGGTACAAGAGACCCAGTACTTC. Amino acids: CASSPQVQETQYF.

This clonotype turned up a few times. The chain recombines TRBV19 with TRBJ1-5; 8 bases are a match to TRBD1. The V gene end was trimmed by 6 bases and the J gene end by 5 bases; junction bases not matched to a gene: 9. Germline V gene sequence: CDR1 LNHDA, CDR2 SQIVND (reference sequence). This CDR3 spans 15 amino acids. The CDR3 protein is CASSPGQGGHQPQHF. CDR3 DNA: TGTGCCAGTAGCCCTGGACAGGGAGGGCATCAGCCCCAGCATTTT.

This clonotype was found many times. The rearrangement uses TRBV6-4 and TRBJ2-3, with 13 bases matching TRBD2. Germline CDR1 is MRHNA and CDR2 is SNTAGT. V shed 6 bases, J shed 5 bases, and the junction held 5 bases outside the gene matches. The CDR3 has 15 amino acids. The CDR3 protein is CASSSGTSGEDTQYF. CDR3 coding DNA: TGTGCCAGCAGCTCCGGGACTAGCGGGGAAGATACGCAGTATTTT.

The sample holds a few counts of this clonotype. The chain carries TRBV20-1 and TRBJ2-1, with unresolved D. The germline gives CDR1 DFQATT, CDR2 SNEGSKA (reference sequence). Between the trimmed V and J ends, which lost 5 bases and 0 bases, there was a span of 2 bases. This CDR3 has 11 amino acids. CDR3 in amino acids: CSASSYNEQFF. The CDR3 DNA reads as TGCAGTGCTTCCTCCTACAATGAGCAGTTCTTC.

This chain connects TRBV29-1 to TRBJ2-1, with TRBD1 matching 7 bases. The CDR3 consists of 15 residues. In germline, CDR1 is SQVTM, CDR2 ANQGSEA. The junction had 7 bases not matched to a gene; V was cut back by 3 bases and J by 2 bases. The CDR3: CSVESGTDTYNEQFF. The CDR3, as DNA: TGCAGCGTTGAGTCGGGGACAGATACCTACAATGAGCAGTTCTTC.

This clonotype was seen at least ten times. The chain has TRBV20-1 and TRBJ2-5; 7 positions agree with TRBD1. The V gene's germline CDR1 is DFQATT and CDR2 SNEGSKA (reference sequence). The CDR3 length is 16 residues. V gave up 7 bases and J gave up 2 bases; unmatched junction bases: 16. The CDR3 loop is CSVTNDPGQTQETQYF. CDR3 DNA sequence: TGCAGTGTCACCAATGATCCGGGACAGACTCAAGAGACCCAGTACTTC.

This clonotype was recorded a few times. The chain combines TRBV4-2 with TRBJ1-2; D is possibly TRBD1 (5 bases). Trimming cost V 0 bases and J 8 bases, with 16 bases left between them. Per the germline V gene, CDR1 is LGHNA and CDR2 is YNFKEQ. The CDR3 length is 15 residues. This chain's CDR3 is CASSQEWQGGSGYTF. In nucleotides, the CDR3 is TGTGCCAGCAGCCAAGAATGGCAGGGTGGGTCCGGCTACACCTTC.

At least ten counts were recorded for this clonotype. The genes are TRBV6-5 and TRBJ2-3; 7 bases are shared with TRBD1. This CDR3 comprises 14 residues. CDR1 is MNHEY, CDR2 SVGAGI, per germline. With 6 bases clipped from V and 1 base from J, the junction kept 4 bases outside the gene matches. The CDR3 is CASRRQGRTDTQYF. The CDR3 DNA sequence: TGTGCCAGCAGGCGACAGGGACGCACAGATACGCAGTATTTT.